This TCR beta chain was sequenced during a study of blood T cell repertoires in COVID-19. Study background: From T cells, B-cell-depleted T cells, or PBMCs came the material, which was cDNA or gDNA.

Germline trimming cut 0 bases from V and 8 bases from J; bases unmatched to any gene: 2. Germline CDR1 reads MNHEY; CDR2 reads SVGAGI. CDR3 length: 14 amino acids. Source study methods: Scientists estimated how many nucleated cells there were by amplifying reference gene primers. Measured with immunoSEQ multiplex PCR; TCRdb has only the in-frame clones, and not every one. That table is the source of V, J and clone size, and D and trimming were worked out from the DNA. The top ten hold 3.7% of the sample, which has 200,000 to 250,000 clones, around 90% seen once. Exposed participants encountered a COVID-19 case during the 2 weeks preceding study entry.

This chain uses TRBV6-5 with TRBJ2-1; 9 positions match TRBD2. The clonotype comes from a woman aged 25 to 39 who had been exposed to COVID-19. Material: PBMCs or T cells enriched from blood (not recorded which). The CDR3 sequence: CASSYSGTSYEQFF. In DNA form, the CDR3 reads TGTGCCAGCAGTTACTCGGGGACTAGCTATGAGCAGTTCTTC.